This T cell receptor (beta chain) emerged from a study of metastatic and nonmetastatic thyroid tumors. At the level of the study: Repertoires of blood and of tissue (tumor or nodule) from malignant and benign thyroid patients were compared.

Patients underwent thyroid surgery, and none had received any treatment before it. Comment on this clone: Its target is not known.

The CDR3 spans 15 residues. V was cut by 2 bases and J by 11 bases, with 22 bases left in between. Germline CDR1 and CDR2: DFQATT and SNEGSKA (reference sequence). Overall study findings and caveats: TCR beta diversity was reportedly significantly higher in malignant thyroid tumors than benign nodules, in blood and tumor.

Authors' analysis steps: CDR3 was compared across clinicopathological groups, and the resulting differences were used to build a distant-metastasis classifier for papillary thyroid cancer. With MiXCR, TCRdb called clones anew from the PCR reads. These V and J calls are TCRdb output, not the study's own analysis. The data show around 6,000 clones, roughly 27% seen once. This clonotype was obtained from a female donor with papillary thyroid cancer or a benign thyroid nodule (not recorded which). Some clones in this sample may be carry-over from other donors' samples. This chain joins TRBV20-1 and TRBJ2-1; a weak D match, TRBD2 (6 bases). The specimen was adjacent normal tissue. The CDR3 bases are TGCAGTGCTAGATATCCAGGTAGCGGTCCCTTACAGCAGTTCTTC. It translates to CSARYPGSGPLQQFF.